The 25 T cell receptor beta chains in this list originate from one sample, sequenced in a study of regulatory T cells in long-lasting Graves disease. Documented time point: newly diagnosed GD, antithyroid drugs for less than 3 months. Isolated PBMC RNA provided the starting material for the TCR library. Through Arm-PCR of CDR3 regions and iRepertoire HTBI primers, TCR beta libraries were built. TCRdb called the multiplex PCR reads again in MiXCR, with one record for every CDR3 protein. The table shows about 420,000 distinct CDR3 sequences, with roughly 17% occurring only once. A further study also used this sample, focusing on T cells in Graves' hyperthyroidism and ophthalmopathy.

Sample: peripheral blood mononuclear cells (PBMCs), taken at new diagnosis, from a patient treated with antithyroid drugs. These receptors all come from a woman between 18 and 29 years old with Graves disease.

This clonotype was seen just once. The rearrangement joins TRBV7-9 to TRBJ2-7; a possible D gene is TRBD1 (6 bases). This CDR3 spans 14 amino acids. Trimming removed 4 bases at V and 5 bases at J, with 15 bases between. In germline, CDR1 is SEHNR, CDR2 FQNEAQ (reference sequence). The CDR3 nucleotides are TGTGCCAGCAGCTCAACAGGGTCCAAGGACGAGCAGTACTTC. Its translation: CASSSTGSKDEQYF. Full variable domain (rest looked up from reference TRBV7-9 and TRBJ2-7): DTGVSQNPRHKITKRGQNVTFRCDPISEHNRLYWYRQTLGQGPEFLTYFQNEAQLEKSRLLSDRFSAERPKGSFSTLEIQRTEQGDSAMYLCASSSTGSKDEQYFGPGTRLTVT.

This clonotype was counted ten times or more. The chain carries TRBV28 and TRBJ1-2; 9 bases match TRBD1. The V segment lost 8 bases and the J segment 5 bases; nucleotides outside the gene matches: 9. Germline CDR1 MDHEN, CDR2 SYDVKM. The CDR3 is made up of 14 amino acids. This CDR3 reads CASEYRDRVYGYTF. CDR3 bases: TGTGCCAGCGAATACCGGGACAGGGTTTATGGCTACACCTTC.

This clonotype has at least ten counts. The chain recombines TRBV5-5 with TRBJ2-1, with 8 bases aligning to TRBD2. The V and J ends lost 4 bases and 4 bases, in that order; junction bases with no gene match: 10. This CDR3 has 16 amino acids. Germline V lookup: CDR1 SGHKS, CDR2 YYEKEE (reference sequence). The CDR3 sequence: CASSRPGTSHYNEQFF. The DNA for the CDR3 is TGTGCCAGCAGCCGCCCCGGGACTAGTCATTACAATGAGCAGTTCTTC.

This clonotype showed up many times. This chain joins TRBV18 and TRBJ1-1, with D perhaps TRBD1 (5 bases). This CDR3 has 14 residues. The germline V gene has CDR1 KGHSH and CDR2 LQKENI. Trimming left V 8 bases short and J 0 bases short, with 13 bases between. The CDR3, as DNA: TGTGCCAGCAGTCCTCAGGGCATGAACACTGAAGCTTTCTTT. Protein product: CASSPQGMNTEAFF.

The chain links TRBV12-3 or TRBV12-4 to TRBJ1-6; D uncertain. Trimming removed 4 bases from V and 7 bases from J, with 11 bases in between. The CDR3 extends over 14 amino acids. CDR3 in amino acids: CASSSGQWNSPLHF. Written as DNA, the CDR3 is TGTGCCAGCAGTTCGGGCCAGTGGAATTCACCCCTCCACTTT.

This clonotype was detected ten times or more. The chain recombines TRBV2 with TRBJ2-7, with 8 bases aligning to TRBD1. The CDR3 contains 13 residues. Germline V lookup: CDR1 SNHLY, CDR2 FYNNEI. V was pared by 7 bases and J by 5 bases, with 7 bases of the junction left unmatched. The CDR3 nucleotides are TGTGCCAGCAACCGGGACAGGTCGGACGAGCAGTACTTC. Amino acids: CASNRDRSDEQYF.

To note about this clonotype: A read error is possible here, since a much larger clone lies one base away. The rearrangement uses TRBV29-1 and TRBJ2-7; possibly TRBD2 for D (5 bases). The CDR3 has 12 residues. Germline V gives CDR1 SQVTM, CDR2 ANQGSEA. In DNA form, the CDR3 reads TGCAGCGCCAGGACTCACTCCTACGAGCGGTACTTC. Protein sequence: CSARTHSYERYF.

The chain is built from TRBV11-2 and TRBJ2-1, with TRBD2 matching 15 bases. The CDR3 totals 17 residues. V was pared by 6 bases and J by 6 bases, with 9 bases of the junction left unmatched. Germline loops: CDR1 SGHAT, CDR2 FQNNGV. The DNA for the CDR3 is TGTGCCAGCAGTACACTCGGACTAGCGGGAGGGGGCAATGAGCAGTTCTTC. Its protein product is CASSTLGLAGGGNEQFF.

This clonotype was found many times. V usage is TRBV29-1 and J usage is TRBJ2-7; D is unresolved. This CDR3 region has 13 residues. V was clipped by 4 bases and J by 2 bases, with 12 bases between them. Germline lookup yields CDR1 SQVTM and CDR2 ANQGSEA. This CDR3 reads CSVVWQSPYEQYF. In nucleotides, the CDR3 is TGCAGCGTTGTATGGCAGTCACCCTACGAGCAGTACTTC.

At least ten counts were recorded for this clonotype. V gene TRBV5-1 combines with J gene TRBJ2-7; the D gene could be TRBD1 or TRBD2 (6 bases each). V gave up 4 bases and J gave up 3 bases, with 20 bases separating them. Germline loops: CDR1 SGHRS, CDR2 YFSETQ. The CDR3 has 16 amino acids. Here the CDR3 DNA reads TGCGCCAGCAGCAAGGGGGAGGCCGGCATCAACTACGAGCAGTACTTC. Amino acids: CASSKGEAGINYEQYF. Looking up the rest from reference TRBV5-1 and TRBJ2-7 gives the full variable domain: KAGVTQTPRYLIKTRGQQVTLSCSPISGHRSVSWYQQTPGQGLQFLFEYFSETQRNKGNFPGRFSGRQFSNSRSEMNVSTLELGDSALYLCASSKGEAGINYEQYFGPGTRLTVT.

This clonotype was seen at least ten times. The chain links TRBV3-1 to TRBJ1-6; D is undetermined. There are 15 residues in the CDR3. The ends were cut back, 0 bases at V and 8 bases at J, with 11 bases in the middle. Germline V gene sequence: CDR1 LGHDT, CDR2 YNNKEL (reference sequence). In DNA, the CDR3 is TGTGCCAGCAGCCAAGAATGGTCTGCACATTCACCCCTCCACTTT. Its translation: CASSQEWSAHSPLHF.

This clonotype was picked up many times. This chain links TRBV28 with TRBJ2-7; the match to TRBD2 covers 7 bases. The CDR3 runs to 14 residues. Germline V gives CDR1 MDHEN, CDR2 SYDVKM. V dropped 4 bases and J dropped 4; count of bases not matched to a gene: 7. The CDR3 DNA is TGTGCCAGCAGTTCCGGGAGGCAGCTATACGAGCAGTACTTC. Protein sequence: CASSSGRQLYEQYF.

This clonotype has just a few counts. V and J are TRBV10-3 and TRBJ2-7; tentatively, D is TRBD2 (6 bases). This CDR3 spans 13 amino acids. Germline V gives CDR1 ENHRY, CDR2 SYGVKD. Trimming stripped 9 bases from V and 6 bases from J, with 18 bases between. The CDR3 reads CAIGDFSVGEQYF. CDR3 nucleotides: TGTGCCATTGGGGACTTCTCCGTGGGCGAGCAGTACTTC.

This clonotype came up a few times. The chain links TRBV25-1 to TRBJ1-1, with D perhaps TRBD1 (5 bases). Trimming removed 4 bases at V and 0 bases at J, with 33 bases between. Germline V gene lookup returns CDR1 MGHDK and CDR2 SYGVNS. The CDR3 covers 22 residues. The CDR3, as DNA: TGTGCCAGCAGTGGCCCCGAGGGAGGGCCATACTCAAGGGGAGGGGTGAACACTGAAGCTTTCTTT. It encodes CASSGPEGGPYSRGGVNTEAFF.

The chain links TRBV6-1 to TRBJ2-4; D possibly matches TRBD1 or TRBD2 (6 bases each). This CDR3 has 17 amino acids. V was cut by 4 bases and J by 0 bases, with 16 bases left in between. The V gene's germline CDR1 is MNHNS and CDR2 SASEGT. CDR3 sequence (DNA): TGTGCCAGCAGTGCACCTAGGGGGGCCATAGCCAAAAACATTCAGTACTTC. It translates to CASSAPRGAIAKNIQYF.

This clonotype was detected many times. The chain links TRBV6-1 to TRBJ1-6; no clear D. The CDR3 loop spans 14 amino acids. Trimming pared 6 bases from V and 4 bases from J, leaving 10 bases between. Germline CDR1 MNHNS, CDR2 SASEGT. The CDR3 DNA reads TGTGCCAGCAGCTTAAGCGATTATAATTCACCCCTCCACTTT. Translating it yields CASSLSDYNSPLHF.

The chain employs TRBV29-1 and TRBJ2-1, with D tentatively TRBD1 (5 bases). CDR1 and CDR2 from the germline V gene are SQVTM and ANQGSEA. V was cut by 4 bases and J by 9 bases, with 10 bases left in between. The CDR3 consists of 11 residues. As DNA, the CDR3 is TGCAGCGTTGTCTGGGGCGGTGAGCAGTTCTTC. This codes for CSVVWGGEQFF.

The CDR3 here is CASSPDGYSNQPQHF. DNA of the CDR3: TGCGCCAGCAGCCCGGACGGTTATAGCAATCAGCCCCAGCATTTT. The chain uses TRBV5-1 and TRBJ1-5; D gene uncertain. The CDR3 is made up of 15 amino acids. CDR1 is SGHRS and CDR2 is YFSETQ in the germline V gene. Trimming stripped 4 bases from V and 0 bases from J, with 11 bases between.

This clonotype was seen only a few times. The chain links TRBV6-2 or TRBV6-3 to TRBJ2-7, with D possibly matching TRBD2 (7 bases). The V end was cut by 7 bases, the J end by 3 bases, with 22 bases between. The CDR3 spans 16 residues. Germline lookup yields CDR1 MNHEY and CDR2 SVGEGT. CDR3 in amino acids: CASILDPSGGDYEQYF. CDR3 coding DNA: TGTGCCAGCATCCTCGACCCGTCGGGGGGCGACTACGAGCAGTACTTC.

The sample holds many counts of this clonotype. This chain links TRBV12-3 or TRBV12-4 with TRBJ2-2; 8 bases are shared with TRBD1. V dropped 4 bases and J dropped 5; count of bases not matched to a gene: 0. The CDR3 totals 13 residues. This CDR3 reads CASSWTGTGELFF. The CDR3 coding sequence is TGTGCCAGCAGTTGGACAGGGACCGGGGAGCTGTTTTTT.

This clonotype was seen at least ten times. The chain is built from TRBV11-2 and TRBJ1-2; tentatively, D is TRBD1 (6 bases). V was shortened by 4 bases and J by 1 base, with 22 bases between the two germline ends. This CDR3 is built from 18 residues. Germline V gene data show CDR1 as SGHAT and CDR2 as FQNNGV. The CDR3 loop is CASSSPMNPGQDNYGYTF. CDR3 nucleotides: TGTGCCAGCAGCTCCCCAATGAATCCGGGACAAGATAACTATGGCTACACCTTC.

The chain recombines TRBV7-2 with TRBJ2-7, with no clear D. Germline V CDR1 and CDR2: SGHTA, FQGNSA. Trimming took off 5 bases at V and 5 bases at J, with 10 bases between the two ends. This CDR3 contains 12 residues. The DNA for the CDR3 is TGTGCCAGCAGCCGCCTAATTGACGAGCAGTACTTC. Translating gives CASSRLIDEQYF.

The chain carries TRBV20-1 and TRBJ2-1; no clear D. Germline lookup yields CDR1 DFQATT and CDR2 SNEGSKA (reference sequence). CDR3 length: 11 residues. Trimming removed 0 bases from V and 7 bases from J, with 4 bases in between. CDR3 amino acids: CSARDPNEQFF. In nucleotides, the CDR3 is TGCAGTGCTAGAGATCCGAATGAGCAGTTCTTC.

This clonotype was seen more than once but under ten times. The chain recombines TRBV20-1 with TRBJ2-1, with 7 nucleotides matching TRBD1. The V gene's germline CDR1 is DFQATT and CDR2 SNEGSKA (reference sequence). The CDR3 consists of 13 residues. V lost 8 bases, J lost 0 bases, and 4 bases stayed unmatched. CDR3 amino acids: CSPTGNSYNEQFF. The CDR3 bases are TGCAGTCCGACAGGGAACTCCTACAATGAGCAGTTCTTC.

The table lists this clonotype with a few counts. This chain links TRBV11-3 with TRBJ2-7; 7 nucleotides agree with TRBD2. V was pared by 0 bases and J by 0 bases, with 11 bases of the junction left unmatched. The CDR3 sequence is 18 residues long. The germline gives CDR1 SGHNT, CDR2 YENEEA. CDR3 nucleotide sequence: TGTGCCAGCAGCTTAGAGCGGTTAGCGGGTTCGTCCTCCTACGAGCAGTACTTC. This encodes CASSLERLAGSSSYEQYF. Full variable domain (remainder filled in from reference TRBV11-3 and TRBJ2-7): EAGVVQSPRYKIIEKKQPVAFWCNPISGHNTLYWYLQNLGQGPELLIRYENEEAVDDSQLPKDRFSAERLKGVDSTLKIQPAELGDSAVYLCASSLERLAGSSSYEQYFGPGTRLTVT.